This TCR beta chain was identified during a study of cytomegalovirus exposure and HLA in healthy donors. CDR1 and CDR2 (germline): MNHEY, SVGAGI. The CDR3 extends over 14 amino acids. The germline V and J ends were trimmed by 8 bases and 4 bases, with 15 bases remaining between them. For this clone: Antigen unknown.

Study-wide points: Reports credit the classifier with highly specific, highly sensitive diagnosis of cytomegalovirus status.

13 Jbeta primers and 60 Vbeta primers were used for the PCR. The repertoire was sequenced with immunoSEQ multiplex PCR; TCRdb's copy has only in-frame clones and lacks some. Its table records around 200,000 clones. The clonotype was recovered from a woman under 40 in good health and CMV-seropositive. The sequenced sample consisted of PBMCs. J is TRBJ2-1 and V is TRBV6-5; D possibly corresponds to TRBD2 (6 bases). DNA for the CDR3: TGTGCCAGCCGTCGGGAGACCCTGTACAATGAGCAGTTCTTC. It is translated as CASRRETLYNEQFF.